This record looks at one T cell receptor (beta chain) sequence and its context. Profiled with immunoSEQ multiplex PCR; TCRdb holds only in-frame clones, not every one. Of roughly 560,000 clones listed, approximately 80% are singletons. Looked up from germline, CDR1 is SGHNT and CDR2 is YYREEE (reference sequence). The CDR3 has 15 residues. V dropped 4 bases and J dropped 4; count of bases not matched to a gene: 7. The data were obtained in a study of shared T cell receptors in the human thymus. These data were also filed under a second study, of human thymus T cells. From that report: Finnish infants who were healthy and having corrective surgery for congenital heart defects made up the donors. Thymic material originated from resections removed in the course of corrective heart surgery.

The origin of this receptor is a boy under two years old with a congenital heart defect. The source material was thymocytes. This rearrangement joins TRBV5-4 to TRBJ1-5; TRBD1 aligns across 8 bases. The CDR3 DNA reads TGTGCCAGCAGCCCGGGGACAGGCAAGAATCAGCCCCAGCATTTT. Residues: CASSPGTGKNQPQHF.